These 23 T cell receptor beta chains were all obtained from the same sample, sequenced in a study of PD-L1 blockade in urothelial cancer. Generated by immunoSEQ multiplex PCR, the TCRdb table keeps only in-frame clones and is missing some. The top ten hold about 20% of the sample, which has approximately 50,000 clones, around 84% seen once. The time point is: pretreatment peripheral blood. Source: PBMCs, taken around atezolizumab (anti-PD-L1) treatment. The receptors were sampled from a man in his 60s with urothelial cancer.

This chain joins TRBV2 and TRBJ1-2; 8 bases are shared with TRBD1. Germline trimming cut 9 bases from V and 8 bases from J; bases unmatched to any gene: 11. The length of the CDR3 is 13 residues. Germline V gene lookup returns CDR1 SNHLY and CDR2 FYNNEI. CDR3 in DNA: TGTGCCAGGACCTCCGGACAGGGTTTAGGCTACACCTTC. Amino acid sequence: CARTSGQGLGYTF.

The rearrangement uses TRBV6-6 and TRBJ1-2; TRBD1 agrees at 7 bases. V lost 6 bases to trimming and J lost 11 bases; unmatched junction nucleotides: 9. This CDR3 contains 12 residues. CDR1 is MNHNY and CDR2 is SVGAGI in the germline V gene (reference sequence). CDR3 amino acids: CASRAGQPTYTF. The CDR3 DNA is TGTGCCAGCAGGGCGGGACAGCCGACTTACACCTTC.

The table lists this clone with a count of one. The CDR3 nucleotides are TGCGCCAGCAGCTTAGGACAGGGGTTTAGCGAGCAGTACTTC. This sequence encodes CASSLGQGFSEQYF. This chain links TRBV5-1 with TRBJ2-7, with 9 bases matching TRBD1. CDR3 length: 14 residues. CDR1 SGHRS and CDR2 YFSETQ come from the germline V gene. The junction had 6 bases not matched to a gene; V was cut back by 2 bases and J by 6 bases. Full variable domain (missing parts from reference TRBV5-1 and TRBJ2-7): KAGVTQTPRYLIKTRGQQVTLSCSPISGHRSVSWYQQTPGQGLQFLFEYFSETQRNKGNFPGRFSGRQFSNSRSEMNVSTLELGDSALYLCASSLGQGFSEQYFGPGTRLTVT.

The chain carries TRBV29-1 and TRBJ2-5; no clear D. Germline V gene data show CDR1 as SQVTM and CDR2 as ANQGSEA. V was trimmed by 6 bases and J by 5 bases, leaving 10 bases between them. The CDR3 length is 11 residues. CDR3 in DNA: TGCAGCGTCCGTCCCGGGGAGACCCAGTACTTC. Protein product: CSVRPGETQYF.

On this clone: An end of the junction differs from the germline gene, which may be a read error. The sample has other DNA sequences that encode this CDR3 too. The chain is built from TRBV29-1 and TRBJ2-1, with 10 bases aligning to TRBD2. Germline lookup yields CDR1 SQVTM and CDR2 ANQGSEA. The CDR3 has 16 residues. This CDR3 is CSVGAVAGGPYNEQFF. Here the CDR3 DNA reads TGCAGCGTGGGGGCGGTAGCGGGAGGTCCCTACAATGAGCAATTCTTC.

The CDR3 DNA reads as TGCGCCAGCAGCTTGGCAGGGGTCTATGGCTACACCTTC. As protein: CASSLAGVYGYTF. The chain combines TRBV5-1 with TRBJ1-2; D possibly corresponds to TRBD1 (6 bases). The CDR3 has 13 amino acids. Trimming took off 0 bases at V and 4 bases at J, with 7 bases between the two ends. The germline V gene encodes CDR1 SGHRS and CDR2 YFSETQ.

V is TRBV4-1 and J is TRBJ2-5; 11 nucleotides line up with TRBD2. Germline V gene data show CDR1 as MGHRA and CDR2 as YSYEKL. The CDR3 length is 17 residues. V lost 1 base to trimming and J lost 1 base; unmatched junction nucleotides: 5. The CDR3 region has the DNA TGCGCCAGCAGCCAAGTGTCTGGACTAGCGGGCCAAGAGACCCAGTACTTC. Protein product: CASSQVSGLAGQETQYF.

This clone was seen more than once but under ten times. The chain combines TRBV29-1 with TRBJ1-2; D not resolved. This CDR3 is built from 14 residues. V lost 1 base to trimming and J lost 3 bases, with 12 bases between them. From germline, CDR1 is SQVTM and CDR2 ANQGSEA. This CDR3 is CSVEVGRLDYGYTF. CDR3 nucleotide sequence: TGCAGCGTTGAAGTAGGGAGGTTGGACTATGGCTACACCTTC.

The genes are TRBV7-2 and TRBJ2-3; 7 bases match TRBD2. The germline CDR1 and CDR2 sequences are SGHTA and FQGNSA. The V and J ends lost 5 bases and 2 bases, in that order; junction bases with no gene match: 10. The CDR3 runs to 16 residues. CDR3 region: CASSPRTSSATDTQYF. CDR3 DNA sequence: TGTGCCAGCAGCCCTCGGACTAGTTCTGCCACAGATACGCAGTATTTT. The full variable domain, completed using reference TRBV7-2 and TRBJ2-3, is GAGVSQSPSNKVTEKGKDVELRCDPISGHTALYWYRQSLGQGLEFLIYFQGNSAPDKSGLPSDRFSAERTGGSVSTLTIQRTQQEDSAVYLCASSPRTSSATDTQYFGPGTRLTVL.

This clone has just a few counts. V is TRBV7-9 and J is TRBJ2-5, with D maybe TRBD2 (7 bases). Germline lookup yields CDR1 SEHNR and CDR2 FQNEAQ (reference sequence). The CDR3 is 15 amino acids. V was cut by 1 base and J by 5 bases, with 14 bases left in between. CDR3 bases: TGTGCCAGCAGCTTAGAGGGGGGGCTGGGTGAGACCCAGTACTTC. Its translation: CASSLEGGLGETQYF.

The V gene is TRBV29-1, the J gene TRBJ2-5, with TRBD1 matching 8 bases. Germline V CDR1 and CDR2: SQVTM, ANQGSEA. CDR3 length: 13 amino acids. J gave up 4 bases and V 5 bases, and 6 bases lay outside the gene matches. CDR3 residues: CSVCRGRLETQYF. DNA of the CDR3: TGCAGCGTTTGCAGGGGGCGTTTAGAGACCCAGTACTTC.

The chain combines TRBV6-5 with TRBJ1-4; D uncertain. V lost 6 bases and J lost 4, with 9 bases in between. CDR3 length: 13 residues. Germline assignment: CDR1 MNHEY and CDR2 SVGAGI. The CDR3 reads CASSSRDNEKLFF. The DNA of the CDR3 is TGTGCCAGCAGCTCTAGAGATAATGAAAAACTGTTTTTT.

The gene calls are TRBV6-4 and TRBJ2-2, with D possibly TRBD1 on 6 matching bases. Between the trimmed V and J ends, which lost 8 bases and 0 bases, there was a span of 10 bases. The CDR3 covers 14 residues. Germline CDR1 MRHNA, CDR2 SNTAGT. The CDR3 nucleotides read TGTGCCAGCTCTCGGACAGCGAACACCGGGGAGCTGTTTTTT. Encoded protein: CASSRTANTGELFF.

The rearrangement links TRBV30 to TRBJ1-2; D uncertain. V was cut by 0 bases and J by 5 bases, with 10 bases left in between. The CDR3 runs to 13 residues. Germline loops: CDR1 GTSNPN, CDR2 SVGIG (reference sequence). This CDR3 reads CAWSVSGNYGYTF. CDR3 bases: TGTGCCTGGAGTGTAAGCGGGAATTATGGCTACACCTTC.

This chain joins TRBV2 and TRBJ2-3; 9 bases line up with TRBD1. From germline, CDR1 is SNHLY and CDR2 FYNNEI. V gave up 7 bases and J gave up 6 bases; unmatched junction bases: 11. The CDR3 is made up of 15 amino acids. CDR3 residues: CASTRDRASPDTQYF. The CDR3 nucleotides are TGTGCCAGCACGAGGGACAGGGCCTCCCCGGATACGCAGTATTTT. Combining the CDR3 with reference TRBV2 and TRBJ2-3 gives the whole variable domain EPEVTQTPSHQVTQMGQEVILRCVPISNHLYFYWYRQILGQKVEFLVSFYNNEISEKSEIFDDQFSVERPDGSNFTLKIRSTKLEDSAMYFCASTRDRASPDTQYFGPGTRLTVL.

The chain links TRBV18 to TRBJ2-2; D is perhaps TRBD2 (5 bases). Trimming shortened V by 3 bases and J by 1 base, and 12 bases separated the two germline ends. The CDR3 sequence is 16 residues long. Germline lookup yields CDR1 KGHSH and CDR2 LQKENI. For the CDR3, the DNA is TGTGCCAGCTCACCTTGGACTTTAGAGAACACCGGGGAGCTGTTTTTT. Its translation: CASSPWTLENTGELFF.

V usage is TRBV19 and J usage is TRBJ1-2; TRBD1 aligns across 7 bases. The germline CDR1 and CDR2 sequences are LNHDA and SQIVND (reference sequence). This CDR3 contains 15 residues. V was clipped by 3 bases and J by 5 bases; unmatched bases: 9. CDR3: CASSISGTEGYGYTF. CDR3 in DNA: TGTGCCAGTAGTATCTCCGGGACAGAAGGATATGGCTACACCTTC.

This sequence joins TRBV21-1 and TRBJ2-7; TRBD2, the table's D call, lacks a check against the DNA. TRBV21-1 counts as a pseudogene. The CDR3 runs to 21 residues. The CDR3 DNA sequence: TGTGCCAGCAGCAAGAGACGTGGACTAGCGGGGGGTCCGTCGATACCCTACGAGCAGTACTTC. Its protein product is CASSKRRGLAGGPSIPYEQYF.

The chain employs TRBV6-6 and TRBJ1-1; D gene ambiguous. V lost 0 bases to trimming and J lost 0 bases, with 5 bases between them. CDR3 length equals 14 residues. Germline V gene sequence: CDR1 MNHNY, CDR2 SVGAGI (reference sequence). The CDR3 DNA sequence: TGTGCCAGCAGTTACTCGGCCGTGAACACTGAAGCTTTCTTT. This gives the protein CASSYSAVNTEAFF.

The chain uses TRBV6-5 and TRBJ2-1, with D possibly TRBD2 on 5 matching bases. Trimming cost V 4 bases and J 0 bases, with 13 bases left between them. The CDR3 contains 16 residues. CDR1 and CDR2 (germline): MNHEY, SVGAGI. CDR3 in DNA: TGTGCCAGCAGTTCAATACGCAGCGGCTCCTACAATGAGCAGTTCTTC. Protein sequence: CASSSIRSGSYNEQFF.

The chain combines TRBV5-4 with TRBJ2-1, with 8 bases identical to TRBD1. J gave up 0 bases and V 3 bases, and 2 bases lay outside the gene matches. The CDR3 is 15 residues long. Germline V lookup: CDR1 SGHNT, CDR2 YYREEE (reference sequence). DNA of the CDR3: TGTGCCAGCAGCTCGGACAGGGCCTCCTACAATGAGCAGTTCTTC. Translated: CASSSDRASYNEQFF.

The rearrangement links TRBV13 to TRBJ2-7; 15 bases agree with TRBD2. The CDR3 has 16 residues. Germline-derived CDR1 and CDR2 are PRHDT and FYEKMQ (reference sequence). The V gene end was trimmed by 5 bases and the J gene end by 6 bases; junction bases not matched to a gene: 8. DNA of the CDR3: TGTGCCAGCAGCCCGGAAAGGACTAGCGGGGGGGGCGAGCAGTACTTC. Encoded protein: CASSPERTSGGGEQYF.

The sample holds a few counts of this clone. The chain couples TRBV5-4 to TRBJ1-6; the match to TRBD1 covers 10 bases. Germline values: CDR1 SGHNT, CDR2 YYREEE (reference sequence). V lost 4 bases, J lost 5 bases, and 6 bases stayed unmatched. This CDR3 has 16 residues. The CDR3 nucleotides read TGTGCCAGCAGCGTAGGGACAGGGGCAAATAATTCACCCCTCCACTTT. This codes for CASSVGTGANNSPLHF.